The 27 T cell receptor beta chains given below trace back to one sample, sequenced in a study of T-cell reconstitution after alpha-beta-depleted transplantation in children. Molecular barcoding with unique molecular identifiers was used for the TCRbeta library. A single record per CDR3 protein comes from TCRdb applying MiXCR to the PCR reads. The sample carries approximately 230,000 distinct CDR3 sequences, under 30% recorded once. Sequencing used PBMCs, mostly from graft donor cells, obtained 360 days after TCRalphabeta/CD19-depleted stem cell transplant. These receptors were taken from a female patient aged 2 to 10 who had a stem cell transplant for congenital amegakaryocytic thrombocytopenia, so the T cells may come from the graft donor.

The chain recombines TRBV7-6 with TRBJ2-7; TRBD2 aligns across 11 bases. The CDR3 has 16 residues. Germline loops: CDR1 SGHVS, CDR2 FNYEAQ. The junction had 4 bases not matched to a gene; V was cut back by 0 bases and J by 3 bases. Here the CDR3 reads CASSLAGLAGGYEQYF. The CDR3 nucleotides are TGTGCCAGCAGCTTAGCGGGGCTAGCGGGAGGCTACGAGCAGTACTTC.

This chain connects TRBV12-3 or TRBV12-4 to TRBJ1-4; D ambiguous. The CDR3 is 13 residues long. Trimming took 5 bases from V and 4 from J, leaving 8 bases between them. The CDR3 protein is CASSLDGNEKLFF. The CDR3 nucleotides are TGTGCCAGCAGTCTAGACGGTAATGAAAAACTGTTTTTT.

This clonotype was detected only a few times. V gene TRBV19 combines with J gene TRBJ2-2; no clear D gene. V gave up 4 bases and J gave up 5 bases, with 11 bases separating them. The CDR3 totals 14 residues. Germline V gene sequence: CDR1 LNHDA, CDR2 SQIVND (reference sequence). The CDR3 spells CASSTYTETGELFF. The CDR3 bases are TGTGCCAGTAGTACGTACACGGAAACCGGGGAGCTGTTTTTT.

This sequence joins TRBV30 and TRBJ2-2; D is undetermined. The germline V and J ends were trimmed by 3 bases and 0 bases, with 5 bases remaining between them. In germline, CDR1 is GTSNPN, CDR2 SVGIG (reference sequence). The CDR3 consists of 13 residues. CDR3: CAWRVPNTGELFF. CDR3 bases: TGTGCCTGGAGGGTGCCGAACACCGGGGAGCTGTTTTTT. Full variable domain (rest looked up from reference TRBV30 and TRBJ2-2): SQTIHQWPATLVQPVGSPLSLECTVEGTSNPNLYWYRQAAGRGLQLLFYSVGIGQISSEVPQNLSASRPQDRQFILSSKKLLLSDSGFYLCAWRVPNTGELFFGEGSRLTVL.

This chain connects TRBV12-3 or TRBV12-4 to TRBJ1-5; unclear D gene. CDR3 size: 16 residues. With 6 bases removed from V and 0 bases from J, the gap between germline ends came to 15 bases. Written as DNA, the CDR3 is TGTGCCAGCAGAAAACACGGAAGGAATAGCAATCAGCCCCAGCATTTT. Protein sequence: CASRKHGRNSNQPQHF.

About this clonotype: Compared with germline, one end of the junction differs, possibly owing to a read error. J is TRBJ2-5 and V is TRBV3-1, with D maybe TRBD2 (5 bases). The CDR3 has 12 amino acids. Germline CDR1 is LGHDT and CDR2 is YNNKEL (reference sequence). CDR3 protein: CASSQGWETQYF. The CDR3 DNA is TGTGCCAGCAGCCAAGGTTGGGAGACCCAATACTTC.

The chain combines TRBV29-1 with TRBJ1-1; 10 bases map to TRBD1. The V gene's germline CDR1 is SQVTM and CDR2 ANQGSEA. This CDR3 region has 13 residues. V gave up 7 bases and J gave up 4 bases; unmatched junction bases: 6. Here the CDR3 DNA reads TGCAGCGGTACGCGGACAGGGGGCACTGAAGCTTTCTTT. Translating gives CSGTRTGGTEAFF.

This clonotype was observed a handful of times. J is TRBJ2-7 and V is TRBV20-1; a weak D match, TRBD2 (5 bases). The CDR3 consists of 13 residues. From germline, CDR1 is DFQATT and CDR2 SNEGSKA (reference sequence). V was cut by 2 bases and J by 3 bases, with 11 bases left in between. CDR3 region: CSARQTRGYEQYF. The CDR3, as DNA: TGCAGTGCTAGACAAACCCGGGGCTACGAGCAGTACTTC.

In this sample, this clonotype turned up a few times. The rearrangement joins TRBV2 to TRBJ2-3; TRBD1 aligns across 7 bases. The CDR3 covers 15 residues. CDR1 and CDR2 (germline): SNHLY, FYNNEI. Trimming took 6 bases from V and 0 from J; bases not matched to a gene: 6. This CDR3 is CASRLQGKSTDTQYF. The CDR3 DNA sequence: TGTGCCAGCAGGTTACAGGGGAAAAGCACAGATACGCAGTATTTT.

The chain links TRBV4-1 to TRBJ1-1; 7 bases fit TRBD1. Germline V gives CDR1 MGHRA, CDR2 YSYEKL. The CDR3 has 17 amino acids. V lost 3 bases and J lost 0; bases outside the gene matches: 10. CDR3 in amino acids: CASSQTGTAGMNTEAFF. Here the CDR3 DNA reads TGCGCCAGCAGCCAGACCGGGACAGCGGGAATGAACACTGAAGCTTTCTTT.

This clonotype has only a few counts. This chain connects TRBV12-3 or TRBV12-4 to TRBJ1-4, with D unclear. CDR3 length: 12 residues. Trimming cost V 6 bases and J 8 bases, with 10 bases left between them. This CDR3 reads CASSPGDEKLFF. Written as DNA, the CDR3 is TGTGCCAGCAGCCCGGGTGACGAAAAACTGTTTTTT.

This rearrangement joins TRBV6-5 to TRBJ2-7; possibly TRBD1 for D (6 bases). Germline V gene sequence: CDR1 MNHEY, CDR2 SVGAGI. V was trimmed by 3 bases and J by 3 bases, leaving 12 bases between them. This CDR3 is built from 14 residues. As DNA, the CDR3 is TGTGCCAGCAGTTATAGGGGGTCCGACTACGAGCAGTACTTC. Translating gives CASSYRGSDYEQYF.

The rearrangement uses TRBV20-1 and TRBJ2-2; 8 positions agree with TRBD2. CDR3 size: 14 residues. Trimming at V came to 3 bases and at J to 3 bases, leaving 3 bases not matched to a gene. The germline V gene encodes CDR1 DFQATT and CDR2 SNEGSKA (reference sequence). CDR3 nucleotides: TGCAGTGCTAGCGGGGGGGCAGACACCGGGGAGCTGTTTTTT. This gives the protein CSASGGADTGELFF.

The V call is TRBV28, the J call TRBJ2-1; no firm D call. The length of the CDR3 is 15 residues. Germline assignment: CDR1 MDHEN and CDR2 SYDVKM. The V and J ends lost 6 bases and 4 bases respectively, with 16 bases between them. The CDR3 protein is CASSLATREYNEQFF. The CDR3 DNA is TGTGCCAGCAGCCTGGCGACGAGAGAATACAATGAGCAGTTCTTC.

This rearrangement joins TRBV3-1 to TRBJ2-7; 9 bases are shared with TRBD2. V trimming: 0 bases; J trimming: 4 bases; junction bases outside the gene matches: 4. Germline lookup yields CDR1 LGHDT and CDR2 YNNKEL (reference sequence). The CDR3 has 15 residues. The CDR3, as DNA: TGTGCCAGCAGCCAAGAGGGTAGCGGGAGTTACGAGCAGTACTTC. Its translation: CASSQEGSGSYEQYF.

This clonotype has only a few counts. CDR3 region: CASSLAQGDYEQYF. In DNA form, the CDR3 reads TGCGCCAGCAGCTTGGCACAGGGGGACTACGAGCAGTACTTC. The chain has TRBV5-1 and TRBJ2-7; 8 nucleotides align to TRBD1. CDR3 length: 14 amino acids. The J segment lost 3 bases and the V segment lost 0 bases, leaving 2 bases of the junction unmatched. Germline V gives CDR1 SGHRS, CDR2 YFSETQ.

The chain links TRBV20-1 to TRBJ2-7; 9 nucleotides align to TRBD1. This CDR3 region has 14 residues. CDR1 and CDR2 (germline): DFQATT, SNEGSKA (reference sequence). V shed 3 bases, J shed 7 bases, and the junction held 10 bases outside the gene matches. CDR3 residues: CSARSGTGTGEQYF. The CDR3 DNA is TGCAGTGCTAGGTCCGGGACAGGGACTGGTGAGCAGTACTTC.

This clonotype was seen a few times. The V and J genes are TRBV7-8 and TRBJ2-5, with D maybe TRBD1 (5 bases). Trimming left V 2 bases short and J 4 bases short, with 14 bases between. The CDR3 spans 15 residues. Germline V lookup: CDR1 SGHVS, CDR2 FQNEAQ. CDR3 coding DNA: TGTGCCAGCAGCTTACTTAGGGGAATGGGAGAGACCCAGTACTTC. It codes for CASSLLRGMGETQYF.

The genes are TRBV5-5 and TRBJ2-7; 16 bases map to TRBD2. After removal of 0 bases from V and 3 bases from J, the junction contained 3 bases not matched to a gene. The CDR3 has 17 residues. CDR1 SGHKS and CDR2 YYEKEE come from the germline V gene (reference sequence). The CDR3 is CASSLVGLAGGRYEQYF. For the CDR3, the DNA is TGTGCCAGCAGCTTGGTGGGACTAGCGGGAGGGCGCTACGAGCAGTACTTC.

The chain links TRBV5-1 to TRBJ2-3; 11 positions agree with TRBD2. CDR1 is SGHRS, CDR2 YFSETQ, per germline. Unmatched junction bases numbered 6, after V lost 0 bases and J lost 0 bases. This CDR3 region has 18 residues. The CDR3 bases are TGCGCCAGCAGCTTGGTTACGAGACTAGCGGGGAGCACAGATACGCAGTATTTT. It translates to CASSLVTRLAGSTDTQYF.

The rearrangement uses TRBV4-3 and TRBJ2-1; 10 nucleotides agree with TRBD2. CDR1 LGHNA and CDR2 YSLEER come from the germline V gene. The junction had 11 bases not matched to a gene; V was cut back by 0 bases and J by 9 bases. There are 17 residues in the CDR3. The CDR3 DNA sequence: TGCGCCAGCAGCCAAGATCTCCCTAGCGGGAGACCTGGTGAGCAGTTCTTC. It specifies CASSQDLPSGRPGEQFF.

The gene calls are TRBV14 and TRBJ1-1, with no clear D. The V gene's germline CDR1 is SGHDN and CDR2 FVKESK. The CDR3 length is 15 residues. V dropped 1 base and J dropped 6 bases, with 15 bases sitting between them. CDR3 nucleotides: TGTGCCAGCAGCCAAGTTCCGGGATTTTGGCCTGAAGCTTTCTTT. Its protein product is CASSQVPGFWPEAFF.

This clonotype turned up a few times. V and J are TRBV7-8 and TRBJ1-5; tentatively, D is TRBD1 (6 bases). Trimming stripped 1 base from V and 4 bases from J, with 11 bases between. This CDR3 comprises 15 residues. Per the germline V gene, CDR1 is SGHVS and CDR2 is FQNEAQ. CDR3 region: CASSLGGALNQPQHF. The CDR3, as DNA: TGTGCCAGCAGCTTAGGGGGGGCCTTAAATCAGCCCCAGCATTTT.

V is TRBV6-1 and J is TRBJ2-1; 10 nucleotides align to TRBD2. The CDR3 extends over 15 amino acids. The J segment lost 6 bases and the V segment lost 6 bases, leaving 8 bases of the junction unmatched. The germline gives CDR1 MNHNS, CDR2 SASEGT. CDR3 protein: CASSVAGGFGNEQFF. CDR3 DNA: TGTGCCAGCAGCGTAGCGGGGGGTTTCGGCAATGAGCAGTTCTTC.

This clonotype was detected only a few times. The chain joins TRBV7-2 to TRBJ1-1, with no clear D. Germline V lookup: CDR1 SGHTA, CDR2 FQGNSA. V lost 4 bases and J lost 4, with 10 bases in between. The CDR3 runs to 13 residues. The CDR3 DNA reads as TGTGCCAGCAGCTCCGGTGTGGGCACTGAAGCTTTCTTT. This codes for CASSSGVGTEAFF.

This clonotype was picked up a small number of times. The CDR3 here is CASSVARETQYF. The CDR3 DNA is TGTGCCAGCAGTGTAGCCCGGGAGACCCAGTACTTC. The chain is built from TRBV2 and TRBJ2-5, with D unresolved. Germline V gene sequence: CDR1 SNHLY, CDR2 FYNNEI. The V gene lost 4 bases and the J gene lost 5 bases, with 8 bases spanning the gap. The CDR3 consists of 12 residues.

This sequence joins TRBV28 and TRBJ2-5; no firm D call. The CDR3 is made up of 16 amino acids. Germline CDR1 reads MDHEN; CDR2 reads SYDVKM. Trimming stripped 6 bases from V and 2 bases from J, with 19 bases between. CDR3 region: CASRDLGSRNQETQYF. In DNA, the CDR3 is TGTGCCAGCAGGGACCTCGGCAGCCGGAATCAAGAGACCCAGTACTTC.